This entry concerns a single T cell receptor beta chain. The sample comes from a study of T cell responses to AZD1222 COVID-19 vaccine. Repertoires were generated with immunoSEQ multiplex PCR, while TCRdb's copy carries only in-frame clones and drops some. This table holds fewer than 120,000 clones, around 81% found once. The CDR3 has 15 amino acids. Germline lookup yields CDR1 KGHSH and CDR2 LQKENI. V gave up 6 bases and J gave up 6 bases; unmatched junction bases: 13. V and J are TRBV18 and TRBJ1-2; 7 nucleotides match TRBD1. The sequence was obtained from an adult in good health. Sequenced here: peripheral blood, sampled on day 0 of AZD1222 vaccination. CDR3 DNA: TGTGCCAGCTCGCCCACCGCCGGGACAGAAAATGGCTACACCTTC. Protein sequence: CASSPTAGTENGYTF.